These 27 T cell receptor beta chains were sequenced from one sample in a study of long-term antiretroviral therapy in people with HIV. At the survey level, the v3.0 immunoSEQ assay was run. The table came from immunoSEQ multiplex PCR; TCRdb's copy has only in-frame clones and leaves some out. The sample lists 12,000 to 15,000 clones, roughly 86% occurring once. The source material was unsorted PBMCs, sampled 6.2 years after starting antiretroviral therapy. The receptors were sampled from a man aged 35-49 years with HIV.

The gene calls are TRBV27 and TRBJ2-7, with TRBD2 matching over 12 bases. The V and J ends lost 6 bases and 2 bases, in that order; junction bases with no gene match: 8. Germline values: CDR1 MNHEY, CDR2 SMNVEV (reference sequence). This CDR3 is 16 amino acids long. The DNA of the CDR3 is TGTGCCAGCAGGGCCGGGACTAGCGGGTTGGCCTACGAGCAGTACTTC. Translated, it gives CASRAGTSGLAYEQYF.

The chain has TRBV4-2 and TRBJ2-5; D may be TRBD1 (5 bases). CDR1 is LGHNA, CDR2 YNFKEQ, per germline. Trimming shortened V by 0 bases and J by 4 bases, and 12 bases separated the two germline ends. The CDR3 runs to 15 residues. CDR3 DNA sequence: TGTGCCAGCAGCCAAGAGCAGGGTCGGTTAGAGACCCAGTACTTC. Protein product: CASSQEQGRLETQYF.

This clone was counted a single time. In nucleotides, the CDR3 is TGTGCCTGGAATGTGGGGGGTAACCAGCCCCAGCATTTT. Its translation is CAWNVGGNQPQHF. The chain employs TRBV30 and TRBJ1-5; weak D call: TRBD1 (5 bases). Germline CDR1 reads GTSNPN; CDR2 reads SVGIG (reference sequence). The CDR3 extends over 13 amino acids. The V and J ends lost 4 bases and 7 bases respectively, with 14 bases between them.

This CDR3 reads CASSAGSAYNSPLHF. Written as DNA, the CDR3 is TGTGCCAGTAGTGCAGGGAGCGCCTATAATTCACCCCTCCACTTT. The V gene is TRBV19, the J gene TRBJ1-6; D possibly corresponds to TRBD1 (5 bases). Germline CDR1 and CDR2: LNHDA and SQIVND (reference sequence). The V and J ends lost 5 bases and 2 bases respectively, with 10 bases between them. The CDR3 runs 15 residues. Drawing the rest from reference TRBV19 and TRBJ1-6, the complete variable domain is DGGITQSPKYLFRKEGQNVTLSCEQNLNHDAMYWYRQDPGQGLRLIYYSQIVNDFQKGDIAEGYSVSREKKESFPLTVTSAQKNPTAFYLCASSAGSAYNSPLHFGNGTRLTVT.

This chain uses TRBV28 with TRBJ2-2; no definite D call. Germline CDR1 reads MDHEN; CDR2 reads SYDVKM. V was cut by 4 bases and J by 5 bases, with 14 bases left in between. The CDR3 loop spans 15 amino acids. For the CDR3, the DNA is TGTGCCAGCAGTTCCCGCCGCGCCTTAACCGGGGAGCTGTTTTTT. Translating gives CASSSRRALTGELFF.

This chain joins TRBV7-8 and TRBJ2-5, with 7 bases identical to TRBD2. J gave up 3 bases and V 5 bases, and 6 bases lay outside the gene matches. Germline CDR1 SGHVS, CDR2 FQNEAQ. There are 14 residues in the CDR3. CDR3 coding DNA: TGTGCCAGCAGCCCGCGGGAGACCGAAGAGACCCAGTACTTC. This sequence encodes CASSPRETEETQYF.

This clone was seen only once. The CDR3 region is CASSPHPGNTIYF. In DNA form, the CDR3 reads TGTGCCAGCAGTCCCCACCCTGGAAACACCATATATTTT. This chain uses TRBV28 with TRBJ1-3; no clear D gene. Trimming took off 5 bases at V and 2 bases at J, with 7 bases between the two ends. Germline V gene data show CDR1 as MDHEN and CDR2 as SYDVKM. The CDR3 is 13 amino acids.

The chain combines TRBV18 with TRBJ2-5, with D uncertain. The length of the CDR3 is 12 residues. CDR1 KGHSH and CDR2 LQKENI come from the germline V gene. Trimming stripped 3 bases from V and 3 bases from J, with 5 bases between. CDR3 DNA: TGTGCCAGCTCACCGGCTGAAGAGACCCAGTACTTC. Protein sequence: CASSPAEETQYF.

In DNA form, the CDR3 reads TGCAGCGTTGAAATGGGACAGGGTACTTACGAGCAGTACTTC. Translation: CSVEMGQGTYEQYF. This sequence joins TRBV29-1 and TRBJ2-7; TRBD1 agrees at 9 bases. Germline CDR1 is SQVTM and CDR2 is ANQGSEA. The CDR3 extends over 14 amino acids. V lost 2 bases, J lost 4 bases, and 6 bases stayed unmatched.

The rearrangement uses TRBV18 and TRBJ2-7; TRBD1 agrees at 8 bases. There are 15 residues in the CDR3. Germline V gene sequence: CDR1 KGHSH, CDR2 LQKENI. J gave up 1 base and V 3 bases, and 5 bases lay outside the gene matches. CDR3 in DNA: TGTGCCAGCTCACCCGGACAGGGTGGATCCTACGAGCAGTACTTC. Encoded protein: CASSPGQGGSYEQYF.

This clone has a single count. The rearrangement links TRBV28 to TRBJ2-1; TRBD2 might be the D (7 bases). The CDR3 has 17 residues. V lost 1 base, J lost 8 bases, and 21 bases lay in between. Per germline, CDR1 MDHEN and CDR2 SYDVKM. CDR3 in amino acids: CASSLSNGGGGLDEQFF. Written as DNA, the CDR3 is TGTGCCAGCAGTTTATCCAATGGGGGAGGGGGACTCGATGAGCAGTTCTTC.

This clone occurred once. The V gene is TRBV28, the J gene TRBJ2-3; TRBD1 aligns across 12 bases. Germline loops: CDR1 MDHEN, CDR2 SYDVKM. Unmatched junction bases numbered 7, after V lost 2 bases and J lost 4 bases. CDR3 length: 17 amino acids. The CDR3 region is CASSLEVGQGAADTQYF. Here the CDR3 DNA reads TGTGCCAGCAGTTTAGAGGTGGGACAGGGGGCCGCAGATACGCAGTATTTT. Complete variable domain (other parts from reference TRBV28 and TRBJ2-3): DVKVTQSSRYLVKRTGEKVFLECVQDMDHENMFWYRQDPGLGLRLIYFSYDVKMKEKGDIPEGYSVSREKKERFSLILESASTNQTSMYLCASSLEVGQGAADTQYFGPGTRLTVL.

The chain is built from TRBV6-4 and TRBJ1-1, with D hard to call. The CDR3 has 13 amino acids. Per germline, CDR1 MRHNA and CDR2 SNTAGT. V lost 4 bases to trimming and J lost 2 bases, with 8 bases between them. As DNA, the CDR3 is TGTGCCAGCAGTGCATCTTTTAACACTGAAGCTTTCTTT. Protein product: CASSASFNTEAFF.

V usage is TRBV4-1 and J usage is TRBJ2-3; no reliable D call. The CDR3 consists of 15 residues. Per the germline V gene, CDR1 is MGHRA and CDR2 is YSYEKL. The V end lost 0 bases, the J end lost 5 bases, and 12 bases lay between the germline ends. CDR3 DNA: TGCGCCAGCAGCCAAGATGCGTATTCCGGAGATACGCAGTATTTT. It yields the protein CASSQDAYSGDTQYF.

The chain has TRBV27 and TRBJ1-5; D not certain. The CDR3 is 15 residues long. Germline CDR1 and CDR2: MNHEY and SMNVEV (reference sequence). V was cut by 2 bases and J by 0 bases, with 8 bases left in between. The CDR3 reads CASSLVVYSNQPQHF. As DNA, the CDR3 is TGTGCCAGCAGTTTAGTGGTATATAGCAATCAGCCCCAGCATTTT.

The J gene is TRBJ1-5, the V gene TRBV6-6; D unclear. This CDR3 contains 16 residues. Germline loops: CDR1 MNHNY, CDR2 SVGAGI (reference sequence). Trimming took off 2 bases at V and 1 base at J, with 12 bases between the two ends. The CDR3 DNA reads TGTGCCAGCAGTTACCCCCACAGCTCGAGCAATCAGCCCCAGCATTTT. Translated: CASSYPHSSSNQPQHF.

The chain is built from TRBV7-3 and TRBJ1-1; 7 bases are a match to TRBD1. The trim removed 3 bases at V and 5 bases at J, leaving 9 bases unmatched. The germline CDR1 and CDR2 sequences are SGHTA and FQGTGA. There are 15 residues in the CDR3. CDR3 nucleotide sequence: TGTGCCAGCAGCTTGCCTGACAGGGTCCGGACTGAAGCTTTCTTT. Translating it yields CASSLPDRVRTEAFF.

The table lists this clone with a count of one. J is TRBJ2-1 and V is TRBV27; the D call may be TRBD1 or TRBD2 (5 bases each). Germline V gene sequence: CDR1 MNHEY, CDR2 SMNVEV (reference sequence). This CDR3 is built from 14 residues. V was clipped by 8 bases and J by 4 bases, with 15 bases between them. CDR3: CASGVGAGYNEQFF. CDR3 coding DNA: TGTGCCAGCGGCGTTGGGGCGGGTTACAATGAGCAGTTCTTC.

This CDR3 reads CASSLLAGVAGELFF. CDR3 DNA: TGTGCCAGCAGCTTGCTAGCGGGAGTTGCCGGGGAGCTGTTTTTT. The rearrangement links TRBV7-3 to TRBJ2-2, with 10 bases that match TRBD2. Germline CDR1 is SGHTA and CDR2 is FQGTGA. The CDR3 covers 15 residues. V trimming: 3 bases; J trimming: 6 bases; junction bases outside the gene matches: 4.

Comment on this clone: One junction end does not reproduce the germline sequence, and a read error may be involved. J is TRBJ1-2 and V is TRBV7-9; D remains unclear. The germline V gene has CDR1 SEHNR and CDR2 FQNEAQ (reference sequence). CDR3 length equals 10 residues. The CDR3 region has the DNA TGTGCCAGCAGCGGGGAGGAGTGGGCCTTC. This gives the protein CASSGEEWAF.

The V and J genes are TRBV5-1 and TRBJ2-1, with 7 bases matching TRBD1. J gave up 5 bases and V 3 bases, and 5 bases lay outside the gene matches. The CDR3 loop spans 14 amino acids. CDR1 is SGHRS and CDR2 is YFSETQ in the germline V gene. The CDR3 spells CASSSGQWNNEQFF. DNA for the CDR3: TGCGCCAGCAGCTCGGGACAGTGGAACAATGAGCAGTTCTTC.

The rearrangement uses TRBV7-9 and TRBJ2-3; D remains ambiguous. Deletions cut 1 base from V and 0 bases from J, with 5 bases between. The CDR3 loop spans 14 amino acids. The germline gives CDR1 SEHNR, CDR2 FQNEAQ (reference sequence). CDR3 DNA sequence: TGTGCCAGCAGCTTAGTCACTAGCACAGATACGCAGTATTTT. It yields the protein CASSLVTSTDTQYF.

The rearrangement joins TRBV6-5 to TRBJ1-2; D unresolved. V gave up 6 bases and J gave up 1 base, with 12 bases separating them. The CDR3 totals 14 residues. Germline-derived CDR1 and CDR2 are MNHEY and SVGAGI. The CDR3 DNA sequence: TGTGCCAGCAGCGAGGGATGGTTTAACTATGGCTACACCTTC. This gives the protein CASSEGWFNYGYTF.

The chain uses TRBV11-2 and TRBJ2-7; D is possibly TRBD1 (6 bases). The V gene lost 0 bases and the J gene lost 4 bases, with 10 bases spanning the gap. The CDR3 runs to 14 residues. The V gene's germline CDR1 is SGHAT and CDR2 FQNNGV. This CDR3 is CASSLDAGVYEQYF. CDR3 nucleotide sequence: TGTGCCAGCAGCTTAGATGCAGGGGTTTACGAGCAGTACTTC.

This chain links TRBV7-2 with TRBJ2-5; 7 nucleotides align to TRBD1. Germline V gene data show CDR1 as SGHTA and CDR2 as FQGNSA. The CDR3 has 13 amino acids. Trimming removed 5 bases from V and 5 bases from J; junction bases left unmatched: 5. CDR3 amino acids: CASSQGTDETQYF. The DNA for the CDR3 is TGTGCCAGCAGCCAGGGGACAGACGAGACCCAGTACTTC.

This chain joins TRBV28 and TRBJ1-1, with TRBD1 as a possible D gene (5 bases). Germline assignment: CDR1 MDHEN and CDR2 SYDVKM. The length of the CDR3 is 15 residues. Trimming took 6 bases from V and 6 from J, leaving 20 bases between them. The CDR3 reads CASRPLVVGGAEAFF. The CDR3 nucleotides read TGTGCCAGCAGACCTCTCGTTGTGGGGGGGGCTGAAGCTTTCTTT.

The V gene is TRBV16, the J gene TRBJ2-3; D not resolved. Germline V gene sequence: CDR1 KGHSY, CDR2 FQNENV. Trimming stripped 1 base from V and 5 bases from J, with 10 bases between. The CDR3 has 14 amino acids. This CDR3 reads CASSQFGPGDTQYF. For the CDR3, the DNA is TGTGCCAGCAGCCAATTTGGGCCAGGAGATACGCAGTATTTT.